A single TCR beta chain is shown here with its context. Its target is not known. Assay used: immunoSEQ multiplex PCR; TCRdb lists only in-frame clones, some missing. Of about 77,000 clones listed, around 83% are singletons. The J segment lost 7 bases and the V segment lost 0 bases, leaving 8 bases of the junction unmatched. The germline V gene has CDR1 SGHRS and CDR2 YFSETQ. The CDR3 runs to 16 residues. These data come from a study of OX40 agonist ivuxolimab in advanced cancers. Study-level background: Checkpoint inhibitors had been given previously to about 40% of patients. Notes on the study in general: Partial responders receiving 0.1-3.0 mg/kg showed among the lowest clonal expansion.

The TCR sequence derives from an adult with an advanced solid tumor such as melanoma, head and neck, liver or kidney cancer. The V call is TRBV5-1, the J call TRBJ2-1, with 9 bases matching TRBD2. Source: CD4+ or CD8+ T cells sorted from blood, taken in a trial of the OX40 agonist ivuxolimab. Here the CDR3 reads CASSLVAGGPKNEQFF. CDR3 in DNA: TGCGCCAGCAGCTTGGTCGCGGGGGGGCCGAAGAATGAGCAGTTCTTC.